These 8 T cell receptor beta chains were sequenced from one sample in a study of blood T cell repertoires in COVID-19. Assay: immunoSEQ multiplex PCR; the TCRdb copy retains only in-frame clones and omits some. The data show around 200,000 clones, roughly 90% seen once. Sequenced sample: PBMCs or T cells enriched from blood (not recorded which). All receptors come from a woman under 40 who had been exposed to COVID-19.

This clone was found many times. V and J are TRBV30 and TRBJ1-4; 8 bases agree with TRBD1. V gave up 2 bases and J gave up 4 bases; unmatched junction bases: 3. CDR1 and CDR2 (germline): GTSNPN, SVGIG (reference sequence). The CDR3 is made up of 14 amino acids. CDR3 nucleotide sequence: TGTGCCTGGAGTCCGGGACAGGTTAATGAAAAACTGTTTTTT. Protein product: CAWSPGQVNEKLFF.

This clone appeared once. CDR3 in DNA: TGTGCCAGCAGTTACGAGCGAGGTAGCAATCAGCCCCAGCATTTT. Amino acids: CASSYERGSNQPQHF. The V call is TRBV6-5, the J call TRBJ1-5; D is uncertain. The CDR3 is 15 amino acids. The V end lost 2 bases, the J end lost 0 bases, and 8 bases lay between the germline ends. Germline lookup yields CDR1 MNHEY and CDR2 SVGAGI.

The V gene is TRBV5-8, the J gene TRBJ1-4; the match to TRBD1 covers 7 bases. This CDR3 is 16 amino acids long. The germline V gene has CDR1 SGHTS and CDR2 YDEGEE. The ends lost 5 bases at V and 5 bases at J; junction bases unmatched: 12. The CDR3 DNA reads TGTGCCAGCAGACCAAACAGGGGCGTGAGGAATGAAAAACTGTTTTTT. Its protein is CASRPNRGVRNEKLFF.

The V and J genes are TRBV11-3 and TRBJ2-2; D might be TRBD1 (6 bases). V gave up 5 bases and J gave up 3 bases, with 19 bases separating them. This CDR3 region has 17 residues. The V gene's germline CDR1 is SGHNT and CDR2 YENEEA. The CDR3 reads CASSPAFVGADTGELFF. As DNA, the CDR3 is TGTGCCAGCAGCCCGGCTTTTGTGGGGGCGGACACCGGGGAGCTGTTTTTT.

V is TRBV24-1 and J is TRBJ1-4, with 9 bases fitting TRBD1. J lost 7 bases, V lost 3 bases, and 8 bases had no gene match. The CDR3 has 16 amino acids. The germline V gene has CDR1 KGHDR and CDR2 SFDVKD. CDR3 DNA sequence: TGTGCCACCAGTGATCCACAGGGGGCTAACGGTGAAAAACTGTTTTTT. Encoded protein: CATSDPQGANGEKLFF.

On this clone itself: Its ends do not fully match the called genes, so a read error is possible. The chain is built from TRBV7-9 and TRBJ1-2, with 8 bases aligning to TRBD1. This CDR3 spans 13 amino acids. Germline CDR1 reads SEHNR; CDR2 reads FQNEAQ (reference sequence). CDR3 protein: CASTFTQGGQVLF. CDR3 bases: TGTGCCAGCACCTTTACCCAAGGGGGACAGGTCTTATTC.

The V gene is TRBV20-1, the J gene TRBJ1-2; D is perhaps TRBD1 (6 bases). Germline-derived CDR1 and CDR2 are DFQATT and SNEGSKA (reference sequence). The length of the CDR3 is 11 residues. V lost 4 bases, J lost 7 bases, and 10 bases lay in between. The CDR3 sequence: CSATGVFGYTF. The CDR3 nucleotides read TGCAGTGCTACAGGGGTTTTTGGCTACACCTTC.

V gene TRBV7-2 combines with J gene TRBJ2-7; D call uncertain. V lost 3 bases and J 2 bases, leaving 11 bases between the germline ends. Germline-derived CDR1 and CDR2 are SGHTA and FQGNSA. The CDR3 covers 14 residues. The CDR3 loop reads CASSFSTPAYEQYF. The CDR3, as DNA: TGTGCCAGCAGCTTTTCGACACCCGCCTACGAGCAGTACTTC.